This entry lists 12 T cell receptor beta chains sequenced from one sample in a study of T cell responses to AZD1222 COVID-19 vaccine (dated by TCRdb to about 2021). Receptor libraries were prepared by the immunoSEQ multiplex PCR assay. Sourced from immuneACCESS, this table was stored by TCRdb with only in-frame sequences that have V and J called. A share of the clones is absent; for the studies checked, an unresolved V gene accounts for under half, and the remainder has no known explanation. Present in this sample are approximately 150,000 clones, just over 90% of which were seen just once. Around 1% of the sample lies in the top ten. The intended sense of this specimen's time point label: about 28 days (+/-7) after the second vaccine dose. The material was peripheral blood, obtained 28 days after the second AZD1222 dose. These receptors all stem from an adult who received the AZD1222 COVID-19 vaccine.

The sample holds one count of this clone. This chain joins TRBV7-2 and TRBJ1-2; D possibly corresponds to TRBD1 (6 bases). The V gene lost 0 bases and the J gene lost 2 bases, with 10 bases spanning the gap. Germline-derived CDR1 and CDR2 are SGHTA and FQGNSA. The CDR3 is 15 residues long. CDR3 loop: CASSLALGANYGYTF. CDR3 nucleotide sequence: TGTGCCAGCAGCTTAGCTCTGGGGGCCAACTATGGCTACACCTTC.

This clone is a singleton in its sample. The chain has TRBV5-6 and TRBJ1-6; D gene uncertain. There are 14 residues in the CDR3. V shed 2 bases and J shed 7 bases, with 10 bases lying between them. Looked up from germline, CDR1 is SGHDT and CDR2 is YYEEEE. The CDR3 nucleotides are TGTGCCAGCAGCTTAGAAAGGAGGAATTCACCCCTCCACTTT. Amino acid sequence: CASSLERRNSPLHF.

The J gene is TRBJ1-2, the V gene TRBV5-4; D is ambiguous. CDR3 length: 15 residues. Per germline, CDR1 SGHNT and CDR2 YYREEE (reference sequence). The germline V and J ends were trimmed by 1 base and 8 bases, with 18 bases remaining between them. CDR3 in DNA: TGTGCCAGCAGCTTGCCGCTAGGACCTCTGGCCGGCTACACCTTC. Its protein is CASSLPLGPLAGYTF.

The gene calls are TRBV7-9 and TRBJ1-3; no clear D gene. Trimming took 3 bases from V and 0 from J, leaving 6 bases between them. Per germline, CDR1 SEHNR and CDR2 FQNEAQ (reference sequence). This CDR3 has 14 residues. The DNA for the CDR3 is TGTGCCAGCAGCTTCGGTTTCTCTGGAAACACCATATATTTT. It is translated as CASSFGFSGNTIYF. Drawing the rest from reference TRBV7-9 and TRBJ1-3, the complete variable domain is DTGVSQNPRHKITKRGQNVTFRCDPISEHNRLYWYRQTLGQGPEFLTYFQNEAQLEKSRLLSDRFSAERPKGSFSTLEIQRTEQGDSAMYLCASSFGFSGNTIYFGEGSWLTVV.

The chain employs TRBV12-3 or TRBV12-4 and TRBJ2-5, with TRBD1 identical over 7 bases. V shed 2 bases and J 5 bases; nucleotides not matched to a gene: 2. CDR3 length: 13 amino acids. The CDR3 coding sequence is TGTGCCAGCAGTTTAAGGGGGCCTGAGACCCAGTACTTC. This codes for CASSLRGPETQYF.

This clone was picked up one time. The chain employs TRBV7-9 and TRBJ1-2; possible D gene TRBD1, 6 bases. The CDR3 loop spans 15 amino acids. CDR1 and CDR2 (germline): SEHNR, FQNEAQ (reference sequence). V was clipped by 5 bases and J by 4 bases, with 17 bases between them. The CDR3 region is CASSAPEGQSYGYTF. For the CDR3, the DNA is TGTGCCAGCAGCGCACCCGAAGGACAGTCCTATGGCTACACCTTC.

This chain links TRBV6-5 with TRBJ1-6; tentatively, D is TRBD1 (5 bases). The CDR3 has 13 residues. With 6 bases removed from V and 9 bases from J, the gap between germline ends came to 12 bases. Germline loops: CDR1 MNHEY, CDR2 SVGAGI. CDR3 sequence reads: CASRESRVSPLHF. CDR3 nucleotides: TGTGCCAGCAGGGAGAGCAGGGTTTCACCCCTCCACTTT.

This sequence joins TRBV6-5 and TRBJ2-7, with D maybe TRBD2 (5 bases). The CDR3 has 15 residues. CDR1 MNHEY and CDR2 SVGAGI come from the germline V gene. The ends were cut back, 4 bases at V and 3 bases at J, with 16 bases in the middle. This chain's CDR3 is CASSWSGVGIYEQYF. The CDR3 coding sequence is TGTGCCAGCAGTTGGTCCGGGGTTGGGATCTACGAGCAGTACTTC.

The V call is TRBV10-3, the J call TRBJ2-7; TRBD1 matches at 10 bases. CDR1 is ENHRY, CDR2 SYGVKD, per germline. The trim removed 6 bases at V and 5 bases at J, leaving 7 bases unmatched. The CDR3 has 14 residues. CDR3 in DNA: TGTGCCATCAGCCGGGACAGGGGATCCCACGAGCAGTACTTC. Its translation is CAISRDRGSHEQYF.

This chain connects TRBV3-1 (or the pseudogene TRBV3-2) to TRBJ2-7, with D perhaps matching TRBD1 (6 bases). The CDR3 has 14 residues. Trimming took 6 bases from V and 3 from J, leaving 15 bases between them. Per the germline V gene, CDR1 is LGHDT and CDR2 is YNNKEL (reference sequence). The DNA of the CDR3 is TGTGCCAGCAGTCCTCAGGGGTCATTCTACGAGCAGTACTTC. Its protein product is CASSPQGSFYEQYF.

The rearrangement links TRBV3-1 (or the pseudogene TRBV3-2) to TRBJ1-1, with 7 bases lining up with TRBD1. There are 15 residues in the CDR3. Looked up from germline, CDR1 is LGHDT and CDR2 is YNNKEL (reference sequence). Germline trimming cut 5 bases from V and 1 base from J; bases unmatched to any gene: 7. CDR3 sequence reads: CASSSTDRANTEAFF. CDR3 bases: TGTGCCAGCAGCTCTACTGACAGGGCGAACACTGAAGCTTTCTTT.

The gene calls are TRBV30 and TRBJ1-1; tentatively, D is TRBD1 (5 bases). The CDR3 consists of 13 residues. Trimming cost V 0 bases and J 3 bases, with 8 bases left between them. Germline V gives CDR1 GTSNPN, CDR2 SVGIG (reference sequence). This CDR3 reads CAWSVGGDTEAFF. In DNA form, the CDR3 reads TGTGCCTGGAGTGTAGGAGGGGACACTGAAGCTTTCTTT.